The 11 T cell receptor beta chains presented below share a single source sample, sequenced in a study of blood T cells in healthy people across ages. A sample-barcoded 5' primer and a J-beta primer mix were used in a second PCR of roughly 6 to 12 cycles. Using its own MiXCR run on the 5' RACE reads, TCRdb lists one record per CDR3 protein. The sample holds around 800,000 distinct CDR3 sequences, around a quarter seen once. Another study also made use of these data, one on T cells of mothers and their children.

The sequencing input was blood. The source of these receptors is a boy aged 5-17 years in good health.

The V call is TRBV25-1, the J call TRBJ2-7; D not certain. Germline assignment: CDR1 MGHDK and CDR2 SYGVNS. The germline V and J ends were trimmed by 4 bases and 2 bases, with 9 bases remaining between them. This CDR3 comprises 13 residues. The CDR3, as DNA: TGTGCCAGCAGTGCCGACAACGCCTACGAGCAGTACTTC. It yields the protein CASSADNAYEQYF.

In its sample, this clonotype was seen a few times. The chain is built from TRBV20-1 and TRBJ2-7; 8 bases match TRBD1. The CDR3 has 15 amino acids. Germline V CDR1 and CDR2: DFQATT, SNEGSKA (reference sequence). J lost 1 base, V lost 1 base, and 6 bases had no gene match. In DNA, the CDR3 is TGCAGTGCTAGAGTGGGACAGGCACAATCCTACGAGCAGTACTTC. The encoded protein is CSARVGQAQSYEQYF.

This clonotype was detected many times. This chain joins TRBV11-2 and TRBJ2-5; D perhaps matches TRBD2 (6 bases). CDR3 length equals 12 residues. The germline V gene has CDR1 SGHAT and CDR2 FQNNGV. Trimming removed 7 bases from V and 5 bases from J, with 11 bases in between. CDR3: CASKRGRETQYF. CDR3 sequence (DNA): TGTGCCAGCAAGAGAGGGAGGGAGACCCAGTACTTC. The complete variable domain, with remaining parts taken from reference TRBV11-2 and TRBJ2-5, reads EAGVAQSPRYKIIEKRQSVAFWCNPISGHATLYWYQQILGQGPKLLIQFQNNGVVDDSQLPKDRFSAERLKGVDSTLKIQPAKLEDSAVYLCASKRGRETQYFGPGTRLLVL.

The table lists this clonotype with a few counts. Germline is not matched at one junction end, which may reflect a read error. The chain combines TRBV9 with TRBJ2-3; the D gene could be TRBD1 or TRBD2 (5 bases each). CDR3 length: 16 residues. Per the germline V gene, CDR1 is SGDLS and CDR2 is YYNGEE. The CDR3 is CASSLEGRALTDTQCF. In DNA form, the CDR3 reads TGTGCCAGCAGCCTCGAGGGGCGGGCCCTCACAGATACGCAGTGTTTT.

This clonotype was found a few times. J is TRBJ2-5 and V is TRBV28, with D possibly TRBD1 on 7 matching bases. CDR1 is MDHEN and CDR2 is SYDVKM in the germline V gene. Trimming left V 5 bases short and J 5 bases short, with 15 bases between. The CDR3 has 14 amino acids. The CDR3: CASSVTGTGETQYF. CDR3 bases: TGTGCCAGCAGTGTGACAGGGACTGGGGAGACCCAGTACTTC.

This clonotype has more than one count but fewer than ten. The V and J genes are TRBV2 and TRBJ2-6; perhaps D is TRBD1 or TRBD2 (5 bases each). Germline CDR1 is SNHLY and CDR2 is FYNNEI. This CDR3 is built from 20 residues. V was clipped by 2 bases and J by 0 bases, with 20 bases between them. CDR3 coding DNA: TGTGCCAGCAGTGAATGGACACACGCCGGGGTCGGCTCTGGGGCCAACGTCCTGACTTTC. The encoded protein is CASSEWTHAGVGSGANVLTF.

This clonotype has a handful of counts. The chain joins TRBV5-6 to TRBJ2-1, with TRBD2 identical over 10 bases. Trimming removed 4 bases from V and 10 bases from J; junction bases left unmatched: 11. The CDR3 is 15 residues long. Germline V gene data show CDR1 as SGHDT and CDR2 as YYEEEE. CDR3 bases: TGTGCCAGCAGCCGTAGCGGGGGGCCTGTACGGGAGCAGTTCTTC. Its protein is CASSRSGGPVREQFF.

This clonotype showed up just a few times. CDR3 sequence: CASCLETGGYNEQFF. CDR3 DNA sequence: TGCGCCAGCTGCCTGGAGACAGGGGGGTACAATGAGCAGTTCTTC. The chain is built from TRBV5-1 and TRBJ2-1, with 9 bases that match TRBD1. Trimming at V came to 7 bases and at J to 4 bases, leaving 9 bases not matched to a gene. The CDR3 extends over 15 amino acids. Per germline, CDR1 SGHRS and CDR2 YFSETQ.

The chain is built from TRBV27 and TRBJ2-1, with D maybe TRBD2 (5 bases). Germline CDR1 and CDR2: MNHEY and SMNVEV (reference sequence). Trimming cost V 3 bases and J 2 bases, with 5 bases left between them. This CDR3 has 13 amino acids. CDR3 loop: CASSFGTYNEQFF. The CDR3 bases are TGTGCCAGCAGTTTCGGGACCTACAATGAGCAGTTCTTC.

This clonotype was seen only a few times. This chain joins TRBV30 and TRBJ1-1; a possible D gene is TRBD1 (5 bases). The CDR3 extends over 14 amino acids. Between the trimmed V and J ends, which lost 3 bases and 0 bases, there was a span of 11 bases. The germline V gene has CDR1 GTSNPN and CDR2 SVGIG (reference sequence). CDR3: CAWRFRGLNTEAFF. DNA of the CDR3: TGTGCCTGGAGGTTTCGGGGGTTGAACACTGAAGCTTTCTTT.

This clonotype was recorded a few times. The rearrangement joins TRBV5-1 to TRBJ1-1; a possible D gene is TRBD1 (6 bases). This CDR3 has 13 amino acids. Trimming took 3 bases from V and 4 from J, leaving 10 bases between them. Germline lookup yields CDR1 SGHRS and CDR2 YFSETQ. Written as DNA, the CDR3 is TGCGCCAGCAGCTGGGGGGCTAGCACTGAAGCTTTCTTT. Amino acids: CASSWGASTEAFF.